Presented here are 5 T cell receptor beta chains from one specimen sequenced in a study of OX40 agonist ivuxolimab in advanced cancers. Libraries were built with the immunoSEQ multiplex PCR assay. The immuneACCESS repertoire file appears here via TCRdb, limited to in-frame rearrangements. These files lack a portion of the clones; in checked studies, under half of the deficit traces to unresolved V genes, and the cause of the others is not known. This sample comprises roughly 48,000 clones, approximately 88% of them detected only once. Roughly 1.1% of the sample lies in the top ten. The material was CD4+ or CD8+ T cells sorted from blood, obtained in a trial of the OX40 agonist ivuxolimab. The receptors here all came from an adult with an advanced solid tumor such as melanoma, head and neck, liver or kidney cancer.

V gene TRBV4-3 combines with J gene TRBJ2-3; perhaps TRBD1 as D (7 bases). Germline V gene data show CDR1 as LGHNA and CDR2 as YSLEER. V shed 0 bases and J shed 2 bases, with 21 bases lying between them. CDR3 length: 19 residues. This CDR3 reads CASSQDRGLGTAYTDTQYF. For the CDR3, the DNA is TGCGCCAGCAGCCAAGATCGGGGGCTGGGGACAGCATACACAGATACGCAGTATTTT.

The gene calls are TRBV18 and TRBJ1-3, with unresolved D. Germline CDR1 is KGHSH and CDR2 is LQKENI. V lost 0 bases, J lost 4 bases, and 10 bases lay in between. The CDR3 covers 15 residues. The CDR3 DNA sequence: TGTGCCAGCTCACCACCACGGGAGTACGGAAACACCATATATTTT. Protein product: CASSPPREYGNTIYF.

The gene calls are TRBV5-6 and TRBJ2-1, with 7 bases fitting TRBD2. The CDR3 has 16 residues. V lost 4 bases to trimming and J lost 1 base; unmatched junction nucleotides: 8. Germline V gives CDR1 SGHDT, CDR2 YYEEEE. The CDR3 spells CASSTLAGESYNEQFF. The CDR3 bases are TGTGCCAGCAGCACCCTGGCGGGGGAGTCCTACAATGAGCAGTTCTTC.

The chain joins TRBV9 to TRBJ2-3; no clear D gene. The CDR3 runs 14 residues. Germline loops: CDR1 SGDLS, CDR2 YYNGEE. V was trimmed by 2 bases and J by 4 bases, leaving 11 bases between them. For the CDR3, the DNA is TGTGCCAGCAGCGTTTTAGTTGGCGCAGATACGCAGTATTTT. Its translation is CASSVLVGADTQYF.

The chain has TRBV9 and TRBJ2-2; D is unclear. Germline V gene lookup returns CDR1 SGDLS and CDR2 YYNGEE. The CDR3 spans 14 residues. Trimming removed 4 bases from V and 2 bases from J, with 9 bases in between. The CDR3 reads CASSPRINTGELFF. As DNA, the CDR3 is TGTGCCAGCAGCCCTCGGATAAACACCGGGGAGCTGTTTTTT.